This T cell receptor beta chain was identified in a study of regulatory T cells in long-lasting Graves disease. The wider study: Over 5 years of antithyroid drugs plus positive TSH receptor antibodies defined persistent Graves' disease. Notes on the study in general: Those with persistent disease had in common more public clonotypes (about 2,700) than new patients (approximately 890).

This clonotype turned up a few times. What it recognizes is unknown. The TCR beta library used iRepertoire HTBI primers with Arm-PCR amplification of CDR3. TCRdb itself ran the multiplex PCR reads through MiXCR, one entry per CDR3 protein. The sample yields more than 350,000 distinct CDR3 sequences, roughly a fifth seen once. Time point here: persistent/refractory GD, antithyroid drugs over 5 years with positive TRAb. Making the TCR library involved RNA that had been extracted from PBMCs. Sequenced material: peripheral blood mononuclear cells (PBMCs), taken when the disease was refractory, from a patient treated with antithyroid drugs. The receptor was derived from a female donor with Graves disease.

Written as DNA, the CDR3 is TGTGCCAGCAGCGTAGATCAGCGGGGCCAAGGGAGCCAAGAGACCCAGTACTTC. It specifies CASSVDQRGQGSQETQYF. V usage is TRBV9 and J usage is TRBJ2-5; TRBD2 agrees at 7 bases. The trim removed 0 bases at V and 1 base at J, leaving 12 bases unmatched. This CDR3 contains 18 residues. Germline V gene lookup returns CDR1 SGDLS and CDR2 YYNGEE.